The 9 T cell receptor beta chains below all came from one sample that was sequenced in a study of CD8 T cells in ankylosing spondylitis. Study conclusions and caveats: Apparently characteristic of ankylosing spondylitis blood was a TCR beta motif (eight highly homologous variants).

TCRdb processed the 5' RACE reads anew with MiXCR; each CDR3 protein has one entry. The sample includes about 540,000 distinct CDR3 sequences, more than 9.5% of them seen just once. Their antigen targets remain unknown. The specimen was blood, either unsorted or a sorted T cell fraction (not recorded which). These receptors originate from a male donor with ankylosing spondylitis.

In its sample, this clonotype was seen many times. Just one base apart from a much larger clone, this may be a read error. The chain couples TRBV5-1 to TRBJ2-1; 10 bases align to TRBD2. The V segment lost 0 bases and the J segment 0 bases; nucleotides outside the gene matches: 3. CDR1 and CDR2 from the germline V gene are SGHRS and YFSETQ. The CDR3 is made up of 17 amino acids. The CDR3 sequence is CASSLVASGSSYNEQFF. CDR3 bases: TGCGCCAGCAGCTTGGTGGCTAGCGGGAGCTCCTACAATGAGCAGTTCTTC.

There are a few counts of this clonotype. The chain carries TRBV20-1 and TRBJ2-1, with 12 bases aligning to TRBD2. Germline V lookup: CDR1 DFQATT, CDR2 SNEGSKA (reference sequence). Unmatched junction bases numbered 10, after V lost 1 base and J lost 0 bases. The CDR3 runs 19 residues. CDR3 coding DNA: TGCAGTGCTAGAGCCTCATTCACTAGCGGGAGGCCCTCCTACAATGAGCAGTTCTTC. Encoded protein: CSARASFTSGRPSYNEQFF.

A few counts support this clonotype. This chain uses TRBV7-8 with TRBJ2-5; TRBD1 agrees at 8 bases. This CDR3 comprises 17 residues. Germline loops: CDR1 SGHVS, CDR2 FQNEAQ. The junction had 14 bases not matched to a gene; V was cut back by 5 bases and J by 3 bases. Here the CDR3 DNA reads TGTGCCAGCAGCCCGAGCCCCTTTACAGGGGGAAAAGAGACCCAGTACTTC. It encodes CASSPSPFTGGKETQYF.

This clonotype was seen at least ten times. The chain links TRBV5-1 to TRBJ2-5; 11 bases are shared with TRBD2. The germline V gene has CDR1 SGHRS and CDR2 YFSETQ. V shed 0 bases and J 4 bases; nucleotides not matched to a gene: 5. The CDR3 is 16 amino acids. The CDR3 here is CASSLELAGVGETQYF. For the CDR3, the DNA is TGCGCCAGCAGCTTGGAACTAGCGGGAGTGGGAGAGACCCAGTACTTC.

There are a few counts of this clonotype. V gene TRBV11-2 combines with J gene TRBJ2-2; 9 bases map to TRBD1. Trimming removed 4 bases from V and 5 bases from J; junction bases left unmatched: 5. Germline assignment: CDR1 SGHAT and CDR2 FQNNGV. CDR3 length equals 15 residues. DNA of the CDR3: TGTGCCAGCAGCTCCGGGACAGGGCGGACCGGGGAGCTGTTTTTT. It yields the protein CASSSGTGRTGELFF.

This clonotype has only a few counts. The rearrangement joins TRBV20-1 to TRBJ2-7; TRBD1 matches at 8 bases. In germline, CDR1 is DFQATT, CDR2 SNEGSKA (reference sequence). The V segment lost 5 bases and the J segment 0 bases; nucleotides outside the gene matches: 6. The CDR3 extends over 14 amino acids. In nucleotides, the CDR3 is TGCAGTGCTCTGGGACAGGCGAGCTCCTACGAGCAGTACGTC. Translating gives CSALGQASSYEQYV.

This clonotype was seen only a few times. This chain joins TRBV7-9 and TRBJ2-7, with 10 bases identical to TRBD2. The V gene end was trimmed by 5 bases and the J gene end by 5 bases; junction bases not matched to a gene: 6. The CDR3 length is 14 residues. Germline loops: CDR1 SEHNR, CDR2 FQNEAQ (reference sequence). This CDR3 is CASSPSGRANEQYF. Written as DNA, the CDR3 is TGTGCCAGCAGCCCCAGCGGGAGGGCGAACGAGCAGTACTTC.

V is TRBV7-2 and J is TRBJ1-1, with D possibly being TRBD1 (6 bases). The CDR3 totals 14 residues. Germline values: CDR1 SGHTA, CDR2 FQGNSA. Trimming took 0 bases from V and 10 from J, leaving 15 bases between them. CDR3 bases: TGTGCCAGCAGCTTAGCGCGCCAGGAGGGGGGAGCTTTCTTT. Translated: CASSLARQEGGAFF.

The chain joins TRBV20-1 to TRBJ2-1; possibly TRBD1 or TRBD2 for D (6 bases each). Trimming removed 5 bases from V and 8 bases from J, with 19 bases in between. Per the germline V gene, CDR1 is DFQATT and CDR2 is SNEGSKA (reference sequence). The CDR3 spans 14 residues. In nucleotides, the CDR3 is TGCAGTGCTGGGGGCCCCATGGAGGGTTATGAGCAGTTCTTC. The encoded protein is CSAGGPMEGYEQFF.